This T cell receptor beta chain was sequenced in a study of cytomegalovirus exposure and HLA in healthy donors. Germline CDR1 is SGHAT and CDR2 is FQNNGV. CDR3 size: 14 residues. The trim removed 1 base at V and 4 bases at J, leaving 3 bases unmatched. PCR employed 60 Vbeta and 13 Jbeta primers. Profiled with immunoSEQ multiplex PCR; TCRdb holds only in-frame clones, not every one. This table holds more than 150,000 clones, less than 80% found once. Sequenced material: PBMCs. The J gene is TRBJ2-7, the V gene TRBV11-2; 8 nucleotides agree with TRBD2. This clonotype originated in a man aged 18 to 35 in good health and CMV-seronegative. The CDR3 is CASSLGGTRYEQYF. CDR3 DNA: TGTGCCAGCAGCTTAGGCGGGACTAGGTACGAGCAGTACTTC.